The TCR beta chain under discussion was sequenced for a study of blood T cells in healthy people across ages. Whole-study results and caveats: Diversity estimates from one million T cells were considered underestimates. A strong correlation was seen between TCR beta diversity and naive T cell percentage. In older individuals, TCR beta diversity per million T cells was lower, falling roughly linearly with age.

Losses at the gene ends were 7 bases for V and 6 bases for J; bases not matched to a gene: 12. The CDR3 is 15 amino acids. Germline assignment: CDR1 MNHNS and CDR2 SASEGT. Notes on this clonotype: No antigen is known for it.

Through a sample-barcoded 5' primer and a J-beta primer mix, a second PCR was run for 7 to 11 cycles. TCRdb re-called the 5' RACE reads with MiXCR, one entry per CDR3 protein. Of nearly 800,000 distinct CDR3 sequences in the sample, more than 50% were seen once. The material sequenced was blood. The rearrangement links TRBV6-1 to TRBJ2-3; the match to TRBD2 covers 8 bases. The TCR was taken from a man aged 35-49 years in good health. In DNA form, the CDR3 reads TGTGCCAGCACTATTTCGTCGCGGGGGGAGGATACGCAGTATTTT. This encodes CASTISSRGEDTQYF.